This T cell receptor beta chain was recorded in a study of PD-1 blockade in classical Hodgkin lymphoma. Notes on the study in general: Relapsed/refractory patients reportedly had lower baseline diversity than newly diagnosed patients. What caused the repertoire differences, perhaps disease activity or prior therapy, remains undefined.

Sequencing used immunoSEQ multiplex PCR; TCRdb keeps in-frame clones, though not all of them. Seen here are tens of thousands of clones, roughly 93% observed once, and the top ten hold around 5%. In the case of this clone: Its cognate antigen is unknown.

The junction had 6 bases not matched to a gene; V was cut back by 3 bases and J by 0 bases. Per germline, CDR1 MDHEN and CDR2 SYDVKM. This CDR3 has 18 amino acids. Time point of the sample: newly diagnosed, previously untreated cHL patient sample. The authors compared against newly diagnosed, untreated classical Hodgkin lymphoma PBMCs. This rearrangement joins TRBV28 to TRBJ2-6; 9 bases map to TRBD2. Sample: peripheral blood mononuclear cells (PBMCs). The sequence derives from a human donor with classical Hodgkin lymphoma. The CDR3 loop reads CASSFLAGKTSGANVLTF. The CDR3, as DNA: TGTGCCAGCAGTTTTCTAGCGGGAAAAACCTCTGGGGCCAACGTCCTGACTTTC.